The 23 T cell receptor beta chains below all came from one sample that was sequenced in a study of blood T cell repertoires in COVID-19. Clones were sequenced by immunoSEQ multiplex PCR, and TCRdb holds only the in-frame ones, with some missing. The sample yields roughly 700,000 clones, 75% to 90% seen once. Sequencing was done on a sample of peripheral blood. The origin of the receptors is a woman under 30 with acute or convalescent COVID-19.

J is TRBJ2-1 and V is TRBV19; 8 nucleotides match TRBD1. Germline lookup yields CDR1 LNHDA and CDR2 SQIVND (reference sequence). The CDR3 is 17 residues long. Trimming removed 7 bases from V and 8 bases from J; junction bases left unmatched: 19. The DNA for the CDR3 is TGTGCCAGTAAAAGGCAGGGGGCCGTAATCCCAGGGTATGAGCAGTTCTTC. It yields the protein CASKRQGAVIPGYEQFF.

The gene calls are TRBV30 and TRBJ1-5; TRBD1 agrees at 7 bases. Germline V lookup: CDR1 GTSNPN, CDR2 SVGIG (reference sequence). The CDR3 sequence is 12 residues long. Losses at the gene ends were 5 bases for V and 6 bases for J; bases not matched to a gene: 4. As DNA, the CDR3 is TGTGCCTGGGGGCAGGGGGGTCAGCCCCAGCATTTT. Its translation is CAWGQGGQPQHF.

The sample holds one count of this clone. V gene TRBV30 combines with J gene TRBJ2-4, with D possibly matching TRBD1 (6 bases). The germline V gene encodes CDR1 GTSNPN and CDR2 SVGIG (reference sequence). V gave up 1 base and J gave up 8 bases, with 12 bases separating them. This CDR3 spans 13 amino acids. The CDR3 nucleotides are TGTGCCTGGAGTGGGACAGCCCGGGACATTCAGTACTTC. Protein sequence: CAWSGTARDIQYF.

This CDR3 is CASSMAGGGYTF. The CDR3 region has the DNA TGTGCCAGTAGTATGGCAGGGGGTGGCTACACCTTC. V is TRBV19 and J is TRBJ1-2; TRBD1 aligns across 7 bases. V trimming: 3 bases; J trimming: 7 bases; junction bases outside the gene matches: 2. Germline V gives CDR1 LNHDA, CDR2 SQIVND (reference sequence). The CDR3 is made up of 12 amino acids. The full variable domain, completed using reference TRBV19 and TRBJ1-2, is DGGITQSPKYLFRKEGQNVTLSCEQNLNHDAMYWYRQDPGQGLRLIYYSQIVNDFQKGDIAEGYSVSREKKESFPLTVTSAQKNPTAFYLCASSMAGGGYTFGSGTRLTVV.

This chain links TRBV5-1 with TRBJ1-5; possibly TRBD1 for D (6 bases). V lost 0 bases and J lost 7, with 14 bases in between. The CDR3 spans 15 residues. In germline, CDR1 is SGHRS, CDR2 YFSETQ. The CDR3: CASSLGPDRNQPQHF. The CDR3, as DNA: TGCGCCAGCAGCTTGGGCCCCGACAGGAACCAGCCCCAGCATTTT. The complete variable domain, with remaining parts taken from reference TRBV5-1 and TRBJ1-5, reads KAGVTQTPRYLIKTRGQQVTLSCSPISGHRSVSWYQQTPGQGLQFLFEYFSETQRNKGNFPGRFSGRQFSNSRSEMNVSTLELGDSALYLCASSLGPDRNQPQHFGDGTRLSIL.

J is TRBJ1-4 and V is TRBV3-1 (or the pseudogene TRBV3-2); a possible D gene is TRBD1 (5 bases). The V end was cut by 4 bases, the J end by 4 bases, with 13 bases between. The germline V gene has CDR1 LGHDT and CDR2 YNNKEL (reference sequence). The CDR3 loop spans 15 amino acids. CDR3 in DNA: TGTGCCAGCAGCCCGACAGCCACCTATAATGAAAAACTGTTTTTT. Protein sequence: CASSPTATYNEKLFF.

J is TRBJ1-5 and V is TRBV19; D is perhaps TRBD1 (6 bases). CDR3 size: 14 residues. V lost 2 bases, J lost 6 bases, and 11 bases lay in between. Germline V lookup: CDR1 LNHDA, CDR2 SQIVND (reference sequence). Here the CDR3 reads CASSIRGASQPQHF. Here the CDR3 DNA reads TGTGCCAGTAGTATACGGGGGGCGAGTCAGCCCCAGCATTTT.

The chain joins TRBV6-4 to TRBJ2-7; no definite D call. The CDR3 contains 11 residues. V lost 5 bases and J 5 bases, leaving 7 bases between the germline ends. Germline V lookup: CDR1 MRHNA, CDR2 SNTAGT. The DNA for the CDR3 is TGTGCCAGCAGTTCTTCTAACGAGCAGTACTTC. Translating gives CASSSSNEQYF.

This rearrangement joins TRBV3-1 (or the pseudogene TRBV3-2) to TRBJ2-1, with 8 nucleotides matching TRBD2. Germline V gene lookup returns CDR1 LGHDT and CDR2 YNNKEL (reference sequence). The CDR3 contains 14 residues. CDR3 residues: CASRAGGTYNEQFF. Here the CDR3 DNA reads TGTGCTTCTCGGGCGGGGGGCACCTACAATGAGCAGTTCTTC.

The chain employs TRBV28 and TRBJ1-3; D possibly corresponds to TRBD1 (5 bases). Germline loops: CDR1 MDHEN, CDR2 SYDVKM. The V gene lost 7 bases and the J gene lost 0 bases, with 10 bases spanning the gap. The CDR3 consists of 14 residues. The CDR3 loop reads CASNGGGSGNTIYF. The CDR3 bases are TGTGCCAGCAATGGGGGGGGCTCTGGAAACACCATATATTTT.

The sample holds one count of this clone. For the CDR3, the DNA is TGTGCCAGCAGTGCCGGGGGGTCCACCGGGGAGCTGTTTTTT. Encoded protein: CASSAGGSTGELFF. The chain links TRBV6-6 to TRBJ2-2, with TRBD2 matching over 7 bases. Germline V gene data show CDR1 as MNHNY and CDR2 as SVGAGI (reference sequence). CDR3 length: 14 residues. Trimming at V came to 5 bases and at J to 4 bases, leaving 4 bases not matched to a gene.

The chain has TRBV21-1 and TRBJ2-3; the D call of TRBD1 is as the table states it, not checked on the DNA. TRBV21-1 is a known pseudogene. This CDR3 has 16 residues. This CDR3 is CASAQKRSRVMNTQYF. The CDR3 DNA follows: TGTGCCAGCGCCCAAAAACGGTCCAGGGTGATGAATACGCAGTATTTT.

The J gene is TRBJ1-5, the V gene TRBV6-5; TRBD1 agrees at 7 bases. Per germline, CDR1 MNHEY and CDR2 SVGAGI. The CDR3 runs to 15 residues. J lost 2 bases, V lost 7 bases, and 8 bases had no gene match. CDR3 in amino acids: CASKKQGIGNQPQHF. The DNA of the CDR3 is TGTGCCAGCAAAAAACAGGGGATTGGCAATCAGCCCCAGCATTTT.

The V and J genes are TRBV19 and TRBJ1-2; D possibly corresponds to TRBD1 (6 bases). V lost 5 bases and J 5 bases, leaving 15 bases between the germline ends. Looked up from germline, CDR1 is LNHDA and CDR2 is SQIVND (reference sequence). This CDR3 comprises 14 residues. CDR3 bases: TGTGCCAGTAGTGAACAGGGTTTGGGATATGGCTACACCTTC. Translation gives CASSEQGLGYGYTF.

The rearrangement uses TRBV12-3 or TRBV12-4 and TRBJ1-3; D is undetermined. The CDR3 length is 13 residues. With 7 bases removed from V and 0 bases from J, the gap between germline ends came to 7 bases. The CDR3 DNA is TGTGCCAGCAAGAGTATCTCTGGAAACACCATATATTTT. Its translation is CASKSISGNTIYF.

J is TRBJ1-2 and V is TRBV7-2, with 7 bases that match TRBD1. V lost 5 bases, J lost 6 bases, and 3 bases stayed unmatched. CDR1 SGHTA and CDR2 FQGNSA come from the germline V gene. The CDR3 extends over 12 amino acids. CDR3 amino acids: CASSGTVHGYTF. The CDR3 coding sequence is TGTGCCAGCAGCGGGACAGTACATGGCTACACCTTC.

CDR3: CASSYSSGGGWAEAFF. The CDR3 DNA reads as TGTGCCAGCAGTTACTCATCAGGGGGCGGTTGGGCTGAAGCTTTCTTT. The V call is TRBV6-6, the J call TRBJ1-1, with 8 bases lining up with TRBD1. CDR3 size: 16 residues. V lost 0 bases and J lost 6; bases outside the gene matches: 9. Germline assignment: CDR1 MNHNY and CDR2 SVGAGI (reference sequence).

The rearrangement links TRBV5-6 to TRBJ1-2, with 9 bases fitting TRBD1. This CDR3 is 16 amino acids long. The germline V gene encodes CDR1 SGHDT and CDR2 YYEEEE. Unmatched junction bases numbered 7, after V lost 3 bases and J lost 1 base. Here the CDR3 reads CASSSGTGRSNYGYTF. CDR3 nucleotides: TGTGCCAGCAGCTCAGGGACAGGGAGGAGTAACTATGGCTACACCTTC.

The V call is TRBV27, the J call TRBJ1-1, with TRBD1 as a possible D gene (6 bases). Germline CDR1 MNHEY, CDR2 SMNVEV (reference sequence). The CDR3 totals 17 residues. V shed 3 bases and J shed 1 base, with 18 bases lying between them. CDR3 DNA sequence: TGTGCCAGCAGTTTCGGCTTACCGGGACACCCGAACACTGAAGCTTTCTTT. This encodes CASSFGLPGHPNTEAFF.

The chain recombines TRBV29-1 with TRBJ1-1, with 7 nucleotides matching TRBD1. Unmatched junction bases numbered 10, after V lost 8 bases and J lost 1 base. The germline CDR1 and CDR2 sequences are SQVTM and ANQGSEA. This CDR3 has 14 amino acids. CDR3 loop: CSSTGRGTNTEAFF. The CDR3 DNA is TGCAGCTCCACCGGCAGGGGGACGAACACTGAAGCTTTCTTT.

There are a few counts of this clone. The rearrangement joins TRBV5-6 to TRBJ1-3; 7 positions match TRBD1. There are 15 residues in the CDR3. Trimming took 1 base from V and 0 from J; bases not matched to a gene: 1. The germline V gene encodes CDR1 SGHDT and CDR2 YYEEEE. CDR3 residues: CASSLSGGSGNTIYF. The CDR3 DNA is TGTGCCAGCAGCTTGTCAGGGGGCTCTGGAAACACCATATATTTT.

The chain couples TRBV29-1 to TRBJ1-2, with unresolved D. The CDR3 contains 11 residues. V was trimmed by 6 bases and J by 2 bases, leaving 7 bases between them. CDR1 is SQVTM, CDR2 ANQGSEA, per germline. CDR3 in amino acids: CSVPENYGYTF. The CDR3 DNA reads TGCAGCGTACCAGAAAACTATGGCTACACCTTC.

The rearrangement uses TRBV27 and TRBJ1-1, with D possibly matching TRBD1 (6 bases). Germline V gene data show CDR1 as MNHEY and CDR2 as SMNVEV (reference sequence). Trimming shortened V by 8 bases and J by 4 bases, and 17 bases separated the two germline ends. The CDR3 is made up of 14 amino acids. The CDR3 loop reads CASLPGGQATEAFF. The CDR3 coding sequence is TGTGCCAGCCTTCCTGGGGGCCAAGCCACTGAAGCTTTCTTT.